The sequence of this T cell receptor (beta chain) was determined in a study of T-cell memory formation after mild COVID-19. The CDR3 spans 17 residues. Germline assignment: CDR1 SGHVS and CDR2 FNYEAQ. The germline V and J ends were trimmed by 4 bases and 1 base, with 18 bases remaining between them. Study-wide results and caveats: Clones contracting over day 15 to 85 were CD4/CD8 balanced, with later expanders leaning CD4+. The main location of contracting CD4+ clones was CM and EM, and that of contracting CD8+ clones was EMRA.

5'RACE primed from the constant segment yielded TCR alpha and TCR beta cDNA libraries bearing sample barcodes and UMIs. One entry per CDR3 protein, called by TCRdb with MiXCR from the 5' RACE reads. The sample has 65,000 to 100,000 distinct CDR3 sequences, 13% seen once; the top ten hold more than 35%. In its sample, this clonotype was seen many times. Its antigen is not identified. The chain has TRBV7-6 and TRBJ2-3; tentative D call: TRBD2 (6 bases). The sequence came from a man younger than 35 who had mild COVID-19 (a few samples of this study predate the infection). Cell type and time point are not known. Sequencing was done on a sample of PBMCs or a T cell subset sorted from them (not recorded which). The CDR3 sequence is CASSSRGRGSGTDTQYF. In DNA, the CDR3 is TGTGCCAGCAGCTCGCGGGGAAGGGGTTCTGGCACAGATACGCAGTATTTT.